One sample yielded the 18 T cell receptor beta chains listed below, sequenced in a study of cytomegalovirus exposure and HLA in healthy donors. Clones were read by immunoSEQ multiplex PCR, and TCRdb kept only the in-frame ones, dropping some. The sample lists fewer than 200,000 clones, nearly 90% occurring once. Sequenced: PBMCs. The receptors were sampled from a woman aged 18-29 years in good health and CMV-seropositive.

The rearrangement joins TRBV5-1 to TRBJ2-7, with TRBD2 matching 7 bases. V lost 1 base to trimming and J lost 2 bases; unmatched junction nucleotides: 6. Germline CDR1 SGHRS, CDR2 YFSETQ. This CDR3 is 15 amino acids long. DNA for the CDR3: TGCGCCAGCAGCTTGTATGTGGGAGGGCCCTACGAGCAGTACTTC. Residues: CASSLYVGGPYEQYF.

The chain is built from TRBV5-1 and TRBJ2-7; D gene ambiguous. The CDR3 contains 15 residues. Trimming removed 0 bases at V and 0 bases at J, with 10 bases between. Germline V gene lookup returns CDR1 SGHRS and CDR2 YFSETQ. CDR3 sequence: CASSLGQISSYEQYF. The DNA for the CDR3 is TGCGCCAGCAGCTTGGGGCAAATCAGCTCCTACGAGCAGTACTTC.

CDR3 in DNA: TGCAGCGTCGCCGGGACAGGGGGCGGAGGAGAGACCCAGTACTTC. This gives the protein CSVAGTGGGGETQYF. The rearrangement joins TRBV29-1 to TRBJ2-5; 12 nucleotides line up with TRBD1. The CDR3 spans 15 residues. The V and J ends lost 6 bases and 4 bases, in that order; junction bases with no gene match: 9. Germline lookup yields CDR1 SQVTM and CDR2 ANQGSEA.

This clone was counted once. CDR3 amino acids: CASRTIRQGSYEQYF. The DNA for the CDR3 is TGTGCCAGCAGAACCATTCGACAGGGATCCTACGAGCAGTACTTC. The J gene is TRBJ2-7, the V gene TRBV13; TRBD1 aligns across 7 bases. The CDR3 covers 15 residues. V shed 6 bases and J 1 base; nucleotides not matched to a gene: 9. In germline, CDR1 is PRHDT, CDR2 FYEKMQ (reference sequence).

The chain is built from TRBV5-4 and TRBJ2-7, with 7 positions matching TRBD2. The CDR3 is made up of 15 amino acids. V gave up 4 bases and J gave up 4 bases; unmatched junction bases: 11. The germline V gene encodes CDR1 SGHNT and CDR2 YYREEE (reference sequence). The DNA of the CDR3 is TGTGCCAGCAGCCCCGCCCCTAGCGGTAGGTACGAGCAGTACTTC. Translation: CASSPAPSGRYEQYF.

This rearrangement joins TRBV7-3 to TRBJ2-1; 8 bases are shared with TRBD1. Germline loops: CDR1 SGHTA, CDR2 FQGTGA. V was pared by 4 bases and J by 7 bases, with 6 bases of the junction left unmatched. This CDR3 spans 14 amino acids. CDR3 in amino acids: CASSSQGGPNEQFF. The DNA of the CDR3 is TGTGCCAGCAGCTCACAGGGGGGACCAAATGAGCAGTTCTTC. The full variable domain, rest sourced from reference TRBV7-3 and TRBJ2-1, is GAGVSQTPSNKVTEKGKYVELRCDPISGHTALYWYRQSLGQGPEFLIYFQGTGAADDSGLPNDRFFAVRPEGSVSTLKIQRTERGDSAVYLCASSSQGGPNEQFFGPGTRLTVL.

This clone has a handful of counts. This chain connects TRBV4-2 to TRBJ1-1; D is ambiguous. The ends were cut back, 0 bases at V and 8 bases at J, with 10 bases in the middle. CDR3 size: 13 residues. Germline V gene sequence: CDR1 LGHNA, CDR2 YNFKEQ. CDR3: CASSQDLAGEAFF. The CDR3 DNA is TGTGCCAGCAGCCAAGATCTGGCGGGAGAAGCTTTCTTT.

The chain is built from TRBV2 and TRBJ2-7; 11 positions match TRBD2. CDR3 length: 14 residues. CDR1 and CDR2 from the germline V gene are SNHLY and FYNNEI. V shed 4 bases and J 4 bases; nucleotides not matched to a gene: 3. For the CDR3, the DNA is TGTGCCAGCAGTGTTTCTAGCGGGGGGTACGAGCAGTACTTC. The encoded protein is CASSVSSGGYEQYF.

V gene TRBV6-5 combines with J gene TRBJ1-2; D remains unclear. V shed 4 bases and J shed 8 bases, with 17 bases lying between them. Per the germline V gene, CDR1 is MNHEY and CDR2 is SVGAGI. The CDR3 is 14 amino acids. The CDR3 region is CASSSHGEGGGYTF. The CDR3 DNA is TGTGCCAGCAGTTCCCACGGGGAGGGTGGAGGCTACACCTTC.

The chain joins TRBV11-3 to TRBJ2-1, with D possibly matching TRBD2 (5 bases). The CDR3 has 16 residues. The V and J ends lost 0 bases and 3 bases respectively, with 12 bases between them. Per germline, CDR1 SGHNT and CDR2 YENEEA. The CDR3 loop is CASSLEGTAGYNEQFF. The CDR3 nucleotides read TGTGCCAGCAGCTTAGAAGGAACTGCGGGCTACAATGAGCAGTTCTTC.

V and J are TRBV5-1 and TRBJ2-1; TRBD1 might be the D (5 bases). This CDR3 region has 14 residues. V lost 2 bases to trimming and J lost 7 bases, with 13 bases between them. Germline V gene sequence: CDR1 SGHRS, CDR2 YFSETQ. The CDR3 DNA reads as TGCGCCAGCAGCTTTGGGGCAGGGCAAAATGAGCAGTTCTTC. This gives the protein CASSFGAGQNEQFF.

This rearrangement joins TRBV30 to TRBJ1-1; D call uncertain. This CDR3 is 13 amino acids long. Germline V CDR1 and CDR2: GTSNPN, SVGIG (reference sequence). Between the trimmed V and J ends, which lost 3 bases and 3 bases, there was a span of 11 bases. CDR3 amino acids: CAWSRSSDTEAFF. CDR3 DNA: TGTGCCTGGAGCCGAAGCAGCGACACTGAAGCTTTCTTT.

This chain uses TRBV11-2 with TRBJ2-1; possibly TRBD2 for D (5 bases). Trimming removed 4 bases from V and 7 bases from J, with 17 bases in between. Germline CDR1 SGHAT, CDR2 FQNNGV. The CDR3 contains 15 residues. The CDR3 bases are TGTGCCAGCAGCTCAAACTCCCCTCGGGGAAATGAGCAGTTCTTC. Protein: CASSSNSPRGNEQFF.

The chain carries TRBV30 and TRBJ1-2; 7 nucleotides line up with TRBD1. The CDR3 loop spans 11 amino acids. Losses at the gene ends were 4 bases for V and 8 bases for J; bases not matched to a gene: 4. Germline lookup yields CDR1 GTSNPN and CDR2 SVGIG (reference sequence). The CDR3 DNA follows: TGTGCCTGGAAGCTACAGGGGGGCTACACCTTC. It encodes CAWKLQGGYTF.

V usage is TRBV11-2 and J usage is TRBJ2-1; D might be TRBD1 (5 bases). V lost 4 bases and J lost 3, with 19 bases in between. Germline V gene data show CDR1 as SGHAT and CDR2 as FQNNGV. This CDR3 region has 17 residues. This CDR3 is CASSSLQGKVYYNEQFF. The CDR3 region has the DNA TGTGCCAGCAGCTCCCTCCAGGGTAAGGTCTACTACAATGAGCAGTTCTTC.

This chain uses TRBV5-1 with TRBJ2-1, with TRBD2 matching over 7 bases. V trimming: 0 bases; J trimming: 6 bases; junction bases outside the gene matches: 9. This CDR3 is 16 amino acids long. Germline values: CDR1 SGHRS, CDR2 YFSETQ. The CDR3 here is CASSLVFGSGGNEQFF. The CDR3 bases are TGCGCCAGCAGCTTGGTTTTCGGTTCGGGAGGCAATGAGCAGTTCTTC.

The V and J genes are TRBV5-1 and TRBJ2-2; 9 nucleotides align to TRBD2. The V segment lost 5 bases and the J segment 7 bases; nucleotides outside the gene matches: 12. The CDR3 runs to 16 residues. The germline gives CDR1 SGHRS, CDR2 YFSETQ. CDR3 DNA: TGCGCCAGCAGTCGTCTGGAGCCTAGCGGGAACGGGGAGCTGTTTTTT. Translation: CASSRLEPSGNGELFF.

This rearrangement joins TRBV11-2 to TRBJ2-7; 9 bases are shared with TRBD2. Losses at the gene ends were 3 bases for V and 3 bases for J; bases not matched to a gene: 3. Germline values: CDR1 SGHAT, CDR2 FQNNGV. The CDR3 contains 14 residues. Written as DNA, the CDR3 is TGTGCCAGCAGCTTTAGCGGGAGTGTCTACGAGCAGTACTTC. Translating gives CASSFSGSVYEQYF.